This T cell receptor beta chain was identified during a study of blood T cell repertoires in COVID-19. Study at large: T cells, B-cell-depleted T cells, or PBMCs provided the cDNA or gDNA that served as material.

Recruits, aged about 18 to 95 years, lived in 20 to 30 US areas. Original handling: Scientists estimated how many nucleated cells there were by amplifying reference gene primers. Assay: immunoSEQ multiplex PCR; the TCRdb copy retains only in-frame clones and omits some. That table is the source of V, J and clone size, and D and trimming were worked out from the DNA. The sample gives roughly 250,000 clones, approximately 86% of which show up once; about 1.5% is in the top ten. This TCR derives from a woman between 50 and 59 years old who had recovered from COVID-19. Sequenced sample: PBMCs or T cells enriched from blood (not recorded which).

This CDR3 is CASSYSTGANYGYTF. The CDR3 nucleotides are TGTGCCAGCAGTTACTCGACAGGGGCGAACTATGGCTACACCTTC. V is TRBV6-2 or TRBV6-3 and J is TRBJ1-2; TRBD1 aligns across 8 bases. This CDR3 is built from 15 residues. Trimming took 0 bases from V and 2 from J; bases not matched to a gene: 2. Per germline, CDR1 MNHEY and CDR2 SVGEGT.